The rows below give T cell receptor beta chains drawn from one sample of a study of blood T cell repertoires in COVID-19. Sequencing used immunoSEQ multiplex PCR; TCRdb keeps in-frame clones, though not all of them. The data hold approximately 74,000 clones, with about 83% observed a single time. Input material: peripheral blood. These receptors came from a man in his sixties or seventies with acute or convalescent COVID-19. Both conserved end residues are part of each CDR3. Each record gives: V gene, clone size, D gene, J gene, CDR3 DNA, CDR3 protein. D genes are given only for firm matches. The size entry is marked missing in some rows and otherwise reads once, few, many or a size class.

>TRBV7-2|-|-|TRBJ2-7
TGTGCCAGCAGCTCCAGGACTGCGCGCGGCGAGCAGTACTTC
CASSSRTARGEQYF
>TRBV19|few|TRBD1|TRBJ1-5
TGTGCCAGTAGTTCACAGGACCAGGGGGAACAGCCCCAGCATTTT
CASSSQDQGEQPQHF
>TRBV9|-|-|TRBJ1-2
TGTGCCAGCAGCGTCGCAGGTATAGAAATCTACACCTTC
CASSVAGIEIYTF
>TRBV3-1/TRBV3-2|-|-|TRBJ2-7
TGTGCCAGCAGCCGCTATTCCTACGAGCAGTACTTC
CASSRYSYEQYF
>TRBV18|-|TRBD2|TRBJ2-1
TGTGCCAGCCGTCTTACGGGAGGGCCGGGCAATGAGCAGTTCTTC
CASRLTGGPGNEQFF
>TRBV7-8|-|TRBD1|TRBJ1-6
TGTGCCAGCAGCTTCACAGGGGAATTCACCCTCCACTTT
CASSFTGEFTLHF
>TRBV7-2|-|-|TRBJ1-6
TGTGCCAGCAGAATCGGTGATTCACCCCTCCACTTT
CASRIGDSPLHF
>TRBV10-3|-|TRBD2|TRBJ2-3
TGTGCCACCCTAGCGGGGGCTTCAGATACGCAGTATTTT
CATLAGASDTQYF
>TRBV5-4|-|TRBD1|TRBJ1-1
TGTGCCAGCAGCCCGAACAGGGGGATGAACACTGAAGCTTTCTTT
CASSPNRGMNTEAFF
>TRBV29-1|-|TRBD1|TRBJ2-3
TGCAGCGTAGGGGACAGGGTGGGCACAGATACGCAGTATTTT
CSVGDRVGTDTQYF
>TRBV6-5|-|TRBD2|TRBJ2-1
TGTGCCAGCAGTTACACAGCGGGGGAGTACAATGAGCAGTTCTTC
CASSYTAGEYNEQFF
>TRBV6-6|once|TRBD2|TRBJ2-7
TGTGCCAGCGGACCACAGCGGGAGGGCACGCAGTACTTC
CASGPQREGTQYF
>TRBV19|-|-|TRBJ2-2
TGTGCCAGTAAGGTCCGGGTAGACGGGGAGCTGTTTTTT
CASKVRVDGELFF
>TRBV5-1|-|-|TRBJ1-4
TGCGCCAGCAGCTTGGAAGGGGCCGCAACTAATGAAAAACTGTTTTTT
CASSLEGAATNEKLFF
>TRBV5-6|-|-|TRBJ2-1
TGTGCCAGCGTCTTCCAGGGTTTTGGTGAGCAGTTCTTC
CASVFQGFGEQFF
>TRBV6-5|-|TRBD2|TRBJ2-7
TGTGCCAGCAGAGTAGCGGGTAGCTCCTACGAGCAGTACTTC
CASRVAGSSYEQYF
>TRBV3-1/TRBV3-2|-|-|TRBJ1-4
TGTGCCAGCAGCCCCCCGGGACAATGGGGTGAAAAACTGTTTTTT
CASSPPGQWGEKLFF
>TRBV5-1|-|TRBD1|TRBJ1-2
TGCGCCAGCAGCTCAGGGGGAGGCGGGAACTATGGCTACACCTTC
CASSSGGGGNYGYTF
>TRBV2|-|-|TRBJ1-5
TGTGCCAGCACGTTGGGAAGGGGTAATCAGCCCCAGCATTTT
CASTLGRGNQPQHF
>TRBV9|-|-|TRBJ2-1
TGTGCCAGCAGCGTAGGTCCGTACAATGAGCAGTTCTTC
CASSVGPYNEQFF
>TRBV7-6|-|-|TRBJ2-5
TGTGCCAGCAGCTTAGTACCCAGGGGAGAGACCCAGTACTTC
CASSLVPRGETQYF
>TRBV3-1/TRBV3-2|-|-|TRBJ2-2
TGTGCCAGCAGCCCCCAGGCGGGCAGGAACACCGGGGAGCTGTTTTTT
CASSPQAGRNTGELFF
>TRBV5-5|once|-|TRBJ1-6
TGTGCCAGCAGCTTGCGGCAAGTCCTGCTGGGTGGAGGTTCACCCCTCCACTTT
CASSLRQVLLGGGSPLHF
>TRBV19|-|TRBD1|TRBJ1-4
TGTGCCACACGACAGGGGACCAGAACTAATGAAAAACTGTTTTTT
CATRQGTRTNEKLFF
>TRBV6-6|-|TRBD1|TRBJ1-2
TGTGCCAGCAGCGGACAGGCGACTAACTATGGCTACACCTTC
CASSGQATNYGYTF
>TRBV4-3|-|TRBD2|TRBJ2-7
TGCGCCAGCAGCCAAGGGGTTAGCGGGGGGTTAAGCTCCTACGAGCAGTACTTC
CASSQGVSGGLSSYEQYF
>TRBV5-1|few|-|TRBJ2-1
TGCGCCAGCAGCTTGGGGGCGCCATCCGAGCAGTTCTTC
CASSLGAPSEQFF
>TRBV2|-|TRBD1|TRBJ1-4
TGTGCCAGCAGTGGAGACAGGGCGGTTGAAAAACTGTTTTTT
CASSGDRAVEKLFF
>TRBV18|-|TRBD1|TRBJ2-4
TGTGCCAGCTCAGTCCGGGACAGGGAGTGGAAGTACTTC
CASSVRDREWKYF
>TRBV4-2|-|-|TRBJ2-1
TGTGCCAGCGGTAGTATAAGTGCGGATGAGCAGTTCTTC
CASGSISADEQFF
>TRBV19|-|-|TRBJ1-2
TGTGCCAGTAGTATAGGCCCCCAGGGAAGGGGCTACACCTTC
CASSIGPQGRGYTF
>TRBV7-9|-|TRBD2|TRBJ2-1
TGTGCCAGCAGCCCGCCTAGCGGGGGGCTGAGTGAGCAGTTCTTC
CASSPPSGGLSEQFF
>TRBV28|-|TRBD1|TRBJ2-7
TGTGCCAGCAACCCGCGACAGGGATCCTCCTACGAGCAGTACTTC
CASNPRQGSSYEQYF
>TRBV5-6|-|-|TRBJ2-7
TGTGCCAGCAGCTGGGACCGGGGGATCGGCGAGCAGTACTTC
CASSWDRGIGEQYF
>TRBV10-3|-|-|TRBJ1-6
TGTGCCATCAGTGAGTCGGTGTTTTCTGGCAATTCACCCCTCCACTTT
CAISESVFSGNSPLHF
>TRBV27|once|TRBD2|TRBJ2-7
TGTGCCAGCAGTTCCCCGATTACTAGCGGGAGCTACGAGCAGTACTTC
CASSSPITSGSYEQYF
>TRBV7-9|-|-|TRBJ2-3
TGTGCCAGCAGCTTAGTGGGGGCACCTGGGGCAGATACGCAGTATTTT
CASSLVGAPGADTQYF
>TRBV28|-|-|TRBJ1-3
TGTGCCAGCAGTTCGGGGTATTCAATTGGAAACACCATATATTTT
CASSSGYSIGNTIYF
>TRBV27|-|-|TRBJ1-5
TGTGCCAGCAGTCGCATTGGGACACTCGGCAATCAGCCCCAGCATTTT
CASSRIGTLGNQPQHF
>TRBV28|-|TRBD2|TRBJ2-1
TGTGCCAGCAGTTTGGCTAGCGGGAGGGCCCGGGAGCAGTTCTTC
CASSLASGRAREQFF
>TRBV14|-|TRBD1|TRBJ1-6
TGTGCCAGCAGCCAAGACCGGACAGGGGATTCACCCCTCCACTTT
CASSQDRTGDSPLHF